The 20 T cell receptor beta chains in this list originate from one sample, sequenced in a study of graft-versus-host responses after intestinal transplantation. Generated by immunoSEQ multiplex PCR, the TCRdb table keeps only in-frame clones and is missing some. The sample has tens of thousands of clones, 80% to 95% seen once. This specimen was PBMCs, taken 98 days after intestinal transplantation. The receptors here all came from a human patient who received an intestinal transplant, so some T cells may come from the graft donor.

The chain couples TRBV2 to TRBJ2-7; D possibly matches TRBD1 or TRBD2 (5 bases each). The germline V gene has CDR1 SNHLY and CDR2 FYNNEI. Trimming cost V 7 bases and J 4 bases, with 23 bases left between them. CDR3 length equals 16 residues. CDR3 nucleotides: TGTGCCAGCAAGGGGAGCCGGCCTGTCAAGATTTACGAGCAGTACTTC. Amino acid sequence: CASKGSRPVKIYEQYF.

This clone came up once. The chain combines TRBV6-5 with TRBJ2-7; D is unclear. Germline CDR1 MNHEY, CDR2 SVGAGI. This CDR3 has 14 residues. Trimming stripped 0 bases from V and 4 bases from J, with 10 bases between. The CDR3 sequence is CASSYSQAPYEQYF. The CDR3 DNA is TGTGCCAGCAGTTACTCGCAGGCACCTTACGAGCAGTACTTC.

The chain is built from TRBV28 and TRBJ1-2, with 7 nucleotides matching TRBD1. J was trimmed by 8 bases and V by 7 bases; bases with no gene match: 10. Germline CDR1 reads MDHEN; CDR2 reads SYDVKM. The CDR3 spans 13 residues. The CDR3 nucleotides read TGTGCCAGCAACGAAGACAGGGTAGAGGGCTACACCTTC. Translating gives CASNEDRVEGYTF.

This chain joins TRBV7-3 and TRBJ2-3, with D hard to call. The germline V and J ends were trimmed by 6 bases and 5 bases, with 6 bases remaining between them. CDR1 is SGHTA and CDR2 is FQGTGA in the germline V gene. CDR3 length equals 11 residues. The CDR3 DNA reads TGTGCCAGCAGTATCGGAGATACGCAGTATTTT. As protein: CASSIGDTQYF.

This chain links TRBV21-1 with TRBJ2-5; the D segment call TRBD1 is taken from the table without a DNA check. TRBV21-1 is reported as a pseudogene. This CDR3 is built from 15 residues. The CDR3 is CASSKPPGIQETQYF. DNA for the CDR3: TGTGCCAGCAGCAAACCCCCAGGGATCCAAGAGACCCAGTACTTC.

This chain joins TRBV5-4 and TRBJ2-7; 7 nucleotides line up with TRBD1. Looked up from germline, CDR1 is SGHNT and CDR2 is YYREEE (reference sequence). This CDR3 spans 13 amino acids. Trimming at V came to 5 bases and at J to 3 bases, leaving 5 bases not matched to a gene. In DNA form, the CDR3 reads TGTGCCAGCAGTCCGGGACAGAACTACGAGCAGTACTTC. Its protein is CASSPGQNYEQYF. Full variable domain (missing parts from reference TRBV5-4 and TRBJ2-7): ETGVTQSPTHLIKTRGQQVTLRCSSQSGHNTVSWYQQALGQGPQFIFQYYREEENGRGNFPPRFSGLQFPNYSSELNVNALELDDSALYLCASSPGQNYEQYFGPGTRLTVT.

The count of this clone is one. V gene TRBV7-8 combines with J gene TRBJ2-1; 7 nucleotides agree with TRBD2. Germline CDR1 SGHVS, CDR2 FQNEAQ. After removal of 8 bases from V and 3 bases from J, the junction contained 13 bases not matched to a gene. The CDR3 is made up of 16 amino acids. The DNA of the CDR3 is TGTGCCAGCCAGCAGCTTAGCGGGCCAAACTACAATGAGCAGTTCTTC. Protein sequence: CASQQLSGPNYNEQFF.

This clone was recorded once. The V and J genes are TRBV7-3 and TRBJ2-3, with 7 bases matching TRBD2. V lost 2 bases to trimming and J lost 4 bases; unmatched junction nucleotides: 0. The CDR3 sequence is 13 residues long. Germline assignment: CDR1 SGHTA and CDR2 FQGTGA. The CDR3: CASSLAGADTQYF. In DNA form, the CDR3 reads TGTGCCAGCAGCTTAGCGGGAGCAGATACGCAGTATTTT.

This sequence joins TRBV11-2 and TRBJ2-7; unclear D gene. CDR1 SGHAT and CDR2 FQNNGV come from the germline V gene. This CDR3 contains 11 residues. V lost 4 bases and J lost 3, with 4 bases in between. CDR3 nucleotide sequence: TGTGCCAGCAGCTCGAGCTACGAGCAGTACTTC. Translating it yields CASSSSYEQYF.

J is TRBJ1-3 and V is TRBV5-1; D perhaps matches TRBD1 (5 bases). Germline-derived CDR1 and CDR2 are SGHRS and YFSETQ. Trimming shortened V by 2 bases and J by 0 bases, and 15 bases separated the two germline ends. The CDR3 length is 17 residues. CDR3 coding DNA: TGCGCCAGCAGCTTCGGGTTGGGCCAGGGCTCTGGAAACACCATATATTTT. Protein: CASSFGLGQGSGNTIYF.

The V gene is TRBV19, the J gene TRBJ1-5; D might be TRBD1 (5 bases). The V end was cut by 7 bases, the J end by 3 bases, with 10 bases between. This CDR3 is 13 amino acids long. Germline V gene data show CDR1 as LNHDA and CDR2 as SQIVND (reference sequence). The CDR3 here is CASTGTFNQPQHF. The CDR3 region has the DNA TGTGCCAGTACCGGGACCTTCAATCAGCCCCAGCATTTT.

The rearrangement uses TRBV15 and TRBJ2-7; 7 bases line up with TRBD2. V lost 0 bases, J lost 2 bases, and 13 bases stayed unmatched. Germline-derived CDR1 and CDR2 are LNHNV and YYDKDF (reference sequence). CDR3 size: 18 residues. The CDR3 spells CATSRERALVAGTYEQYF. For the CDR3, the DNA is TGTGCCACCAGCAGAGAAAGGGCTTTGGTAGCGGGCACCTACGAGCAGTACTTC.

V and J are TRBV5-4 and TRBJ2-5; D not resolved. V lost 0 bases and J lost 5, with 14 bases in between. The CDR3 totals 15 residues. CDR1 SGHNT and CDR2 YYREEE come from the germline V gene (reference sequence). The CDR3, as DNA: TGTGCCAGCAGCTTGGTTGGGGAAAGTGAGGAGACCCAGTACTTC. As protein: CASSLVGESEETQYF.

The chain is built from TRBV11-1 and TRBJ2-5; D remains unclear. The length of the CDR3 is 13 residues. CDR1 SGHAT and CDR2 FQDESV come from the germline V gene (reference sequence). V gave up 6 bases and J gave up 5 bases, with 13 bases separating them. The CDR3 region is CASSPAGMETQYF. CDR3 coding DNA: TGTGCCAGCAGTCCGGCCGGCATGGAGACCCAGTACTTC. The variable domain in full, with the rest retrieved from reference TRBV11-1 and TRBJ2-5, is EAEVAQSPRYKITEKSQAVAFWCDPISGHATLYWYRQILGQGPELLVQFQDESVVDDSQLPKDRFSAERLKGVDSTLKIQPAELGDSAMYLCASSPAGMETQYFGPGTRLLVL.

This clone was seen only once. The chain is built from TRBV11-2 and TRBJ2-7, with D uncertain. The germline V gene encodes CDR1 SGHAT and CDR2 FQNNGV. The germline V and J ends were trimmed by 5 bases and 3 bases, with 5 bases remaining between them. CDR3 length: 11 amino acids. CDR3 coding DNA: TGTGCCAGCAGCCCGGGCTACGAGCAGTACTTC. Protein sequence: CASSPGYEQYF.

The CDR3 DNA sequence: TGCAGCGTTGTGGGGGACGTCTCCTACGAGCAGTACTTC. Translated: CSVVGDVSYEQYF. The chain couples TRBV29-1 to TRBJ2-7; possibly TRBD1 or TRBD2 for D (5 bases each). Germline CDR1 reads SQVTM; CDR2 reads ANQGSEA. V shed 4 bases and J shed 0 bases, with 10 bases lying between them. The CDR3 has 13 amino acids.

There are a few counts of this clone. The chain employs TRBV10-1 and TRBJ2-7, with TRBD1 matching 7 bases. Per the germline V gene, CDR1 is WNHNN and CDR2 is SYGVQD (reference sequence). V gave up 2 bases and J gave up 1 base; unmatched junction bases: 8. This CDR3 has 16 residues. CDR3 coding DNA: TGCGCCAGCAGTGAGGGGCAGGGGGTGGGATCCTACGAGCAGTACTTC. It codes for CASSEGQGVGSYEQYF.

The chain employs TRBV29-1 and TRBJ2-1, with 10 bases matching TRBD2. V lost 4 bases, J lost 4 bases, and 7 bases stayed unmatched. The CDR3 has 15 residues. The V gene's germline CDR1 is SQVTM and CDR2 ANQGSEA. CDR3 in DNA: TGCAGCGTTGTTAAACTAGCGGGAAATTACAATGAGCAGTTCTTC. This gives the protein CSVVKLAGNYNEQFF.

This CDR3 is CASSGDTGANVLTF. CDR3 sequence (DNA): TGCGCCAGCAGTGGGGATACTGGGGCCAACGTCCTGACTTTC. This rearrangement joins TRBV10-2 to TRBJ2-6; no definite D call. The CDR3 runs to 14 residues. V was clipped by 4 bases and J by 2 bases, with 6 bases between them. The germline gives CDR1 WSHSY, CDR2 SAAADI.

V and J are TRBV7-9 and TRBJ1-2; 8 positions match TRBD1. V trimming: 5 bases; J trimming: 8 bases; junction bases outside the gene matches: 10. Germline CDR1 reads SEHNR; CDR2 reads FQNEAQ (reference sequence). The CDR3 has 14 amino acids. The DNA of the CDR3 is TGTGCCAGCAGCGGGGGACAGGCCGACCTAGGCTACACCTTC. This sequence encodes CASSGGQADLGYTF.